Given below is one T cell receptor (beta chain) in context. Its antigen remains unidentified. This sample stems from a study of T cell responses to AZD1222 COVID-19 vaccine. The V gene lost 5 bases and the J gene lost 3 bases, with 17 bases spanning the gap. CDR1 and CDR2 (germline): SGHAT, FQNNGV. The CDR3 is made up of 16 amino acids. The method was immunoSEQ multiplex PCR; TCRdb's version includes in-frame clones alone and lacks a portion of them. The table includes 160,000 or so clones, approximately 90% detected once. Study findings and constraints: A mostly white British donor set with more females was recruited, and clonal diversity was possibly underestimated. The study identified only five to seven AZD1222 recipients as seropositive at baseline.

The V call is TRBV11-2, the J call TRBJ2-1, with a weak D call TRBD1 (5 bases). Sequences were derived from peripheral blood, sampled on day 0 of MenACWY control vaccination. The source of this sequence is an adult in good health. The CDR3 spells CASSHQAGFGYNEQFF. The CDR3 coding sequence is TGTGCCAGCAGCCACCAGGCAGGGTTTGGCTACAATGAGCAGTTCTTC.